This T cell receptor beta chain was found in a study of cytomegalovirus exposure and HLA in healthy donors. Germline loops: CDR1 SGHAT, CDR2 FQNNGV. Between the trimmed V and J ends, which lost 3 bases and 7 bases, there was a span of 6 bases. The CDR3 runs 11 residues. Regarding the study as a whole: In a later analysis, TCR beta V- and J-gene trimming showed a link to a missense DCLRE1C variant.

Remarks on this clone: Its antigen is undetermined. Other nucleotide sequences from this sample produce the same CDR3.

Primers included in the PCR were 60 Vbeta and 13 Jbeta primers. TCRdb's copy holds only in-frame clones and misses some; the assay was immunoSEQ multiplex PCR. This sample has about 180,000 clones, with roughly 78% found just once. The chain uses TRBV11-2 and TRBJ1-2; D is possibly TRBD1 (6 bases). The receptor comes from a woman in her forties in good health and CMV-seronegative. The sample was PBMCs. The CDR3 region is CASSFRGGYTF. The CDR3 region has the DNA TGTGCCAGCAGCTTCAGGGGTGGCTACACCTTC. The full variable domain, completed using reference TRBV11-2 and TRBJ1-2, is EAGVAQSPRYKIIEKRQSVAFWCNPISGHATLYWYQQILGQGPKLLIQFQNNGVVDDSQLPKDRFSAERLKGVDSTLKIQPAKLEDSAVYLCASSFRGGYTFGSGTRLTVV.